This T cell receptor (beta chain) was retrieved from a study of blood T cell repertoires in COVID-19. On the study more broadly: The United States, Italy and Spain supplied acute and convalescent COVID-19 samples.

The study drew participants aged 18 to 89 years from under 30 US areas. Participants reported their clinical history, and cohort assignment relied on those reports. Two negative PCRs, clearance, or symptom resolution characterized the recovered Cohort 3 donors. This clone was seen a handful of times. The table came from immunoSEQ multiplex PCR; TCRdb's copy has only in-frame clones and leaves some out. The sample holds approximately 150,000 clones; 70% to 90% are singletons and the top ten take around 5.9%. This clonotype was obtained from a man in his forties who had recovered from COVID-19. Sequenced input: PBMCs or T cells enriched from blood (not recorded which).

The CDR3 loop reads CASKQGKAEKLFF. The CDR3 DNA sequence: TGTGCCAGCAAACAGGGGAAGGCGGAAAAACTGTTTTTT. This chain joins TRBV25-1 and TRBJ1-4; 7 bases map to TRBD1. The CDR3 runs to 13 residues. Germline CDR1 is MGHDK and CDR2 is SYGVNS. The J segment lost 8 bases and the V segment lost 7 bases, leaving 7 bases of the junction unmatched.